Sequencing of this T cell receptor beta chain was carried out in a study of CD8 T cells in Susac syndrome. The sequenced target, TCR beta, came from blood CD8+ and CD4+ T cells. Both CD4+ and CD8+ T cells were negatively isolated, and TEMRA cells underwent FACS enrichment. Random hexamers served to reverse transcribe about 0.5 to 1 ug RNA. Amplification of TCR beta CDR3 by immunoSEQ multiplex PCR spanned 54 Vbeta and 13 Jbeta. In TCRdb, the immunoSEQ multiplex PCR reads were re-called with MiXCR into one record per CDR3 protein. The sample lists just over 150,000 distinct CDR3 sequences; around 95% were seen once. The CDR3 length is 15 residues. The germline CDR1 and CDR2 sequences are SGDLS and YYNGEE. V was clipped by 6 bases and J by 1 base; unmatched bases: 6.

Source material: CD8+ T cells from PBMCs. The source is a human donor with multiple sclerosis. The V and J genes are TRBV9 and TRBJ2-5, with 10 bases aligning to TRBD2. The CDR3 is CASTRTSGVQETQYF. CDR3 bases: TGTGCCAGCACTCGTACTAGCGGGGTCCAAGAGACCCAGTACTTC.